One sample yielded the 14 T cell receptor beta chains listed below, sequenced in a study of Graves' ophthalmopathy and Graves' hyperthyroidism. Amplifying from RNA transcripts, the study obtained TCR beta CDR3 regions. The first-round RT-PCR employed HTBI primers together with the Qiagen OneStep RT-PCR kit. A multiplex PCR was then performed as the second round. TCRdb ran MiXCR on the multiplex PCR reads and lists one entry per CDR3 protein. The sample yields about 550,000 distinct CDR3 sequences, approximately 37% seen once. The sequenced material came from peripheral blood or thyroid tissue (not recorded which). The receptor set was obtained from an adult man with Graves' hyperthyroidism.

A note on this clonotype: Relative to the germline gene, one junction end is altered; a read error may explain this. The chain combines TRBV6-1 with TRBJ2-7; perhaps TRBD1 as D (6 bases). CDR1 is MNHNS, CDR2 SASEGT, per germline. The CDR3 is made up of 16 amino acids. DNA for the CDR3: TGTGCCGGCAGTGAAGCGTTTGGGACAATGGGCTACGAGCAGTACTTC. Amino acid sequence: CAGSEAFGTMGYEQYF.

Comments on this clonotype: A clone one base away is much larger, so this may be a read error. The J gene is TRBJ1-1, the V gene TRBV11-2; a possible D gene is TRBD1 (6 bases). Trimming shortened V by 1 base and J by 10 bases, and 16 bases separated the two germline ends. This CDR3 region has 14 residues. Germline V gene sequence: CDR1 SGHAT, CDR2 FQNNGV. Here the CDR3 reads CASSLAQGTQVAFF. The CDR3 coding sequence is TGTGCCAGCAGCTTAGCTCAGGGGACGCAGGTAGCTTTCTTT.

A word on this clonotype: Germline and junction disagree at one end, which may indicate a read error. The CDR3 is CAISESAGGLSNEPQHF. For the CDR3, the DNA is TGTGCCATCAGTGAGTCCGCGGGGGGGCTTAGCAATGAGCCCCAGCATTTT. This chain links TRBV10-3 with TRBJ1-5; D possibly corresponds to TRBD1 (6 bases). The germline gives CDR1 ENHRY, CDR2 SYGVKD. This CDR3 region has 17 residues.

As concerns this clonotype: At one boundary the junction diverges from the germline segment, which might be a read error. The rearrangement links TRBV7-7 to TRBJ2-3, with TRBD1 matching 7 bases. There are 15 residues in the CDR3. CDR1 and CDR2 (germline): SSHAT, FNYEAQ (reference sequence). DNA of the CDR3: TGTGCTAGCAGCCCGACGACAGGGAGCACAGATACGCAGTATTTT. Translation gives CASSPTTGSTDTQYF.

This rearrangement joins TRBV11-2 to TRBJ2-7; 8 bases align to TRBD1. The V gene end was trimmed by 2 bases and the J gene end by 1 base; junction bases not matched to a gene: 10. This CDR3 spans 17 amino acids. Germline CDR1 reads SGHAT; CDR2 reads FQNNGV. The CDR3 loop is CASSLTLDRGFSYEQYF. DNA of the CDR3: TGTGCCAGCAGCTTAACCCTCGACAGGGGATTTTCCTACGAGCAGTACTTC.

This clonotype has just a few counts. The rearrangement links TRBV11-2 to TRBJ1-5; no clear D gene. Germline assignment: CDR1 SGHAT and CDR2 FQNNGV. The CDR3 contains 15 residues. Trimming cost V 5 bases and J 1 base, with 12 bases left between them. The CDR3 loop is CASSPRAESNQPQHF. The CDR3, as DNA: TGTGCCAGCAGCCCCCGGGCGGAAAGCAATCAGCCCCAGCATTTT.

Ten or more counts support this clonotype. The chain recombines TRBV25-1 with TRBJ1-2; D uncertain. The ends were cut back, 6 bases at V and 5 bases at J, with 13 bases in the middle. The CDR3 loop spans 13 amino acids. Germline CDR1 is MGHDK and CDR2 is SYGVNS. CDR3 DNA: TGTGCCAGCAGCCCCGGGCATCAATATGGCTACACCTTC. Its translation is CASSPGHQYGYTF.

A few counts support this clonotype. The V call is TRBV7-3, the J call TRBJ2-5; 11 bases align to TRBD1. Unmatched junction bases numbered 2, after V lost 4 bases and J lost 4 bases. The CDR3 has 14 residues. Per germline, CDR1 SGHTA and CDR2 FQGTGA. The CDR3 here is CASSSGQGAETQYF. Written as DNA, the CDR3 is TGTGCCAGCAGCTCCGGACAGGGGGCAGAGACCCAGTACTTC.

The gene calls are TRBV20-1 and TRBJ2-3; the D is unclear. Germline CDR1 is DFQATT and CDR2 is SNEGSKA (reference sequence). The germline V and J ends were trimmed by 6 bases and 2 bases, with 6 bases remaining between them. There are 11 residues in the CDR3. CDR3 sequence: CSAKFTDTQYF. Written as DNA, the CDR3 is TGCAGTGCCAAGTTCACAGATACGCAGTATTTT.

This clonotype showed up many times. The genes are TRBV20-1 and TRBJ1-2; D gene uncertain. This CDR3 has 13 residues. The germline CDR1 and CDR2 sequences are DFQATT and SNEGSKA (reference sequence). V lost 0 bases and J 2 bases, leaving 7 bases between the germline ends. The CDR3 DNA is TGCAGTGCTAGAGAGGGAGCGAACTATGGCTACACCTTC. It codes for CSAREGANYGYTF.

In its sample, this clonotype was seen many times. This sequence joins TRBV29-1 and TRBJ2-5, with a possible D match to TRBD1 (5 bases). CDR1 and CDR2 (germline): SQVTM, ANQGSEA. The V and J ends lost 1 base and 1 base respectively, with 10 bases between them. CDR3 size: 14 residues. Written as DNA, the CDR3 is TGCAGCGTTGAAGGACAGCTTCTCCAAGAGACCCAGTACTTC. Translation gives CSVEGQLLQETQYF.

The chain links TRBV29-1 to TRBJ2-3; 11 nucleotides agree with TRBD1. The CDR3 is 14 amino acids. CDR1 SQVTM and CDR2 ANQGSEA come from the germline V gene. The V and J ends lost 8 bases and 4 bases, in that order; junction bases with no gene match: 8. The CDR3 DNA follows: TGCAGCTCCCGGGACAGGGGGTTCGCAGATACGCAGTATTTT. Translation gives CSSRDRGFADTQYF.

Ten or more counts support this clonotype. The junction does not match germline at one end; this may be a read error. The genes are TRBV13 and TRBJ2-7; 8 bases fit TRBD2. Germline CDR1 is PRHDT and CDR2 is FYEKMQ (reference sequence). There are 15 residues in the CDR3. The CDR3 protein is CASSSGRGSSHEQYF. The CDR3 coding sequence is TGTGCCAGCAGCTCCGGGAGGGGCAGCTCCCACGAGCAGTACTTC.

This clonotype showed up many times. The rearrangement links TRBV6-5 to TRBJ2-7; 8 bases are a match to TRBD1. CDR3 length: 16 residues. V dropped 6 bases and J dropped 0; count of bases not matched to a gene: 10. Germline V lookup: CDR1 MNHEY, CDR2 SVGAGI. In DNA form, the CDR3 reads TGTGCCAGCAGCCTAACCCGACAGGGGAGCTCCTACGAGCAGTACTTC. As protein: CASSLTRQGSSYEQYF.